The 23 T cell receptor beta chains in this list originate from one sample, sequenced in a study of T cells in localized non-small cell lung cancer. Sequenced by immunoSEQ multiplex PCR; TCRdb stores in-frame clones only, minus some. This table has a few thousand clones, about 40% appearing once. The sample was normal lung tissue next to the tumor, taken before any cancer treatment. These receptors all come from a woman between 35 and 70 years old with stage II squamous cell lung carcinoma.

This clone was observed a handful of times. A junction end diverges from the germline sequence, so it may reflect a read error. A nucleotide was unread or ambiguous, so the corresponding amino acid is written X. The V and J genes are TRBV9 and TRBJ2-5; 16 bases align to TRBD2. The length of the CDR3 is 16 residues. Per the germline V gene, CDR1 is SGDLS and CDR2 is YYNGEE. Here the CDR3 DNA reads TGTGCCAGCAGCGGGGGACTAGCGGGAGGGCAAGAGACCCARTACTTC. Translation gives CASSGGLAGGQETXYF. The full CDR3 is CASSGGLAGGQETQYF. The complete variable domain, with remaining parts taken from reference TRBV9 and TRBJ2-5, reads DSGVTQTPKHLITATGQRVTLRCSPRSGDLSVYWYQQSLDQGLQFLIQYYNGEERAKGNILERFSAQQFPDLHSELNLSSLELGDSALYFCASSGGLAGGQETQYFGPGTRLLVL.

In its sample, this clone ranks as large. Other DNA sequences in the sample encode the same CDR3. The gene calls are TRBV19 and TRBJ1-3; no clear D gene. V was pared by 8 bases and J by 7 bases, with 15 bases between. This CDR3 has 13 residues. The germline V gene encodes CDR1 LNHDA and CDR2 SQIVND (reference sequence). Here the CDR3 reads CASSPSPGNTIYF. In nucleotides, the CDR3 is TGTGCCAGTTCGCCCTCGCCGGGGAACACCATATATTTT.

In this sample, this clone turned up a few times. This chain connects TRBV7-1 to TRBJ2-1; 7 bases fit TRBD1. TRBV7-1 is annotated as an ORF whose role is uncertain. The CDR3 length is 15 residues. The V and J ends lost 4 bases and 5 bases, in that order; junction bases with no gene match: 8. The CDR3 spells CASSFRDSADNEQFF. The DNA of the CDR3 is TGTGCCAGCAGCTTCCGGGACAGTGCAGACAATGAGCAGTTCTTC.

This clone appeared a single time. The CDR3 protein is CASTGTGKVKLFF. The CDR3 coding sequence is TGTGCCAGTACCGGGACAGGGAAGGTCAAACTGTTTTTT. The V and J genes are TRBV19 and TRBJ1-4; 9 nucleotides match TRBD1. Germline V gives CDR1 LNHDA, CDR2 SQIVND (reference sequence). The V and J ends lost 7 bases and 11 bases, in that order; junction bases with no gene match: 8. The CDR3 runs 13 residues. Using reference TRBV19 and TRBJ1-4 for the parts outside the CDR3, the full variable domain is DGGITQSPKYLFRKEGQNVTLSCEQNLNHDAMYWYRQDPGQGLRLIYYSQIVNDFQKGDIAEGYSVSREKKESFPLTVTSAQKNPTAFYLCASTGTGKVKLFFGSGTQLSVL.

The CDR3 region has the DNA TGTGCCAGCTCACACATGAAGGGTGCGAACACCGGGGAGCTGTTTTTT. Its protein product is CASSHMKGANTGELFF. The chain has TRBV18 and TRBJ2-2; no firm D call. V was clipped by 4 bases and J by 0 bases, with 12 bases between them. The CDR3 contains 16 residues. Germline loops: CDR1 KGHSH, CDR2 LQKENI. The complete variable domain, with remaining parts taken from reference TRBV18 and TRBJ2-2, reads NAGVMQNPRHLVRRRGQEARLRCSPMKGHSHVYWYRQLPEEGLKFMVYLQKENIIDESGMPKERFSAEFPKEGPSILRIQQVVRGDSAAYFCASSHMKGANTGELFFGEGSRLTVL.

V and J are TRBV18 and TRBJ2-6, with 7 bases aligning to TRBD1. From germline, CDR1 is KGHSH and CDR2 LQKENI. The V and J ends lost 5 bases and 2 bases, in that order; junction bases with no gene match: 3. The CDR3 totals 15 residues. The CDR3 loop reads CASSSTGTGANVLTF. The CDR3 coding sequence is TGTGCCAGCTCATCGACAGGGACTGGGGCCAACGTCCTGACTTTC.

This chain joins TRBV5-1 and TRBJ2-1, with TRBD2 matching 10 bases. CDR3 length: 16 amino acids. CDR1 is SGHRS, CDR2 YFSETQ, per germline. Unmatched junction bases numbered 10, after V lost 3 bases and J lost 7 bases. The CDR3 reads CASSSASGGARNEQFF. In DNA, the CDR3 is TGCGCCAGCAGCTCAGCCAGCGGGGGGGCCAGGAATGAGCAGTTCTTC.

In its sample, this clone was seen a few times. The V gene is TRBV6-8, the J gene TRBJ2-7; TRBD1 matches 8 bases. The CDR3 has 14 residues. J was trimmed by 4 bases and V by 6 bases; bases with no gene match: 8. Germline V lookup: CDR1 MNHGY, CDR2 SAAAGT. The CDR3 coding sequence is TGTGCCAGCAGGACGGGGGACAGGCCTTACGAGCAGTACTTC. This sequence encodes CASRTGDRPYEQYF.

This chain connects TRBV10-2 to TRBJ1-1; D not certain. V gave up 2 bases and J gave up 7 bases, with 20 bases separating them. The CDR3 runs 16 residues. Germline V gene sequence: CDR1 WSHSY, CDR2 SAAADI. CDR3 protein: CASSEVRAFPPFEAFF. The DNA for the CDR3 is TGCGCCAGCAGTGAGGTTCGGGCCTTCCCCCCATTTGAAGCTTTCTTT.

By share, this clone ranks as medium-sized. This rearrangement joins TRBV11-3 to TRBJ2-1; TRBD2 aligns across 14 bases. This CDR3 comprises 17 residues. J was trimmed by 5 bases and V by 4 bases; bases with no gene match: 7. Germline loops: CDR1 SGHNT, CDR2 YENEEA. The CDR3 DNA sequence: TGTGCCAGCAGCTCCATCGTGGGACTAGCGGGAGACAATGAGCAGTTCTTC. Translation gives CASSSIVGLAGDNEQFF.

The chain uses TRBV28 and TRBJ1-5; tentatively, D is TRBD1 (5 bases). CDR1 and CDR2 (germline): MDHEN, SYDVKM. This CDR3 has 14 amino acids. Trimming stripped 2 bases from V and 7 bases from J, with 12 bases between. In DNA, the CDR3 is TGTGCCAGCAGTTTAGCGGGGGGGGGACAGCCCCAGCATTTT. It yields the protein CASSLAGGGQPQHF.

This clone has only a few counts. In DNA, the CDR3 is TGTGCCAGCAGTTCGGCGGCAGGGCAACCTGAAGCTTTCTTT. This translates into CASSSAAGQPEAFF. The chain has TRBV28 and TRBJ1-1; TRBD1 might be the D (5 bases). This CDR3 comprises 14 residues. Germline loops: CDR1 MDHEN, CDR2 SYDVKM. Trimming stripped 4 bases from V and 6 bases from J, with 15 bases between.

The chain uses TRBV19 and TRBJ1-4; 8 nucleotides align to TRBD1. Germline V lookup: CDR1 LNHDA, CDR2 SQIVND (reference sequence). The V segment lost 7 bases and the J segment 3 bases; nucleotides outside the gene matches: 4. This CDR3 region has 14 residues. The CDR3 region is CASNEGQANEKLFF. The CDR3 DNA sequence: TGTGCCAGTAACGAGGGACAGGCTAATGAAAAACTGTTTTTT.

The chain combines TRBV4-1 with TRBJ1-2, with D unclear. The length of the CDR3 is 13 residues. The V gene lost 1 base and the J gene lost 3 bases, with 6 bases spanning the gap. From germline, CDR1 is MGHRA and CDR2 YSYEKL. The CDR3 bases are TGCGCCAGCAGCCAAGGCGTGGACTATGGCTACACCTTC. Translated, it gives CASSQGVDYGYTF.

In this sample, this clone turned up a few times. The V gene is TRBV9, the J gene TRBJ2-1; 10 bases agree with TRBD2. Germline V gene lookup returns CDR1 SGDLS and CDR2 YYNGEE. J lost 0 bases, V lost 6 bases, and 6 bases had no gene match. The CDR3 is 16 amino acids. The CDR3 is CASTGLAYSSYNEQFF. CDR3 sequence (DNA): TGTGCCAGCACGGGACTAGCGTACAGCTCCTACAATGAGCAGTTCTTC.

The chain has TRBV19 and TRBJ2-2, with 11 bases that match TRBD2. The V segment lost 7 bases and the J segment 2 bases; nucleotides outside the gene matches: 6. The CDR3 contains 16 residues. The germline CDR1 and CDR2 sequences are LNHDA and SQIVND (reference sequence). The DNA of the CDR3 is TGTGCCAGTATCACGCTAGCGGGGGGAAACACCGGGGAGCTGTTTTTT. This codes for CASITLAGGNTGELFF.

The table lists this clone with a few counts. The V and J genes are TRBV28 and TRBJ1-3; no clear D gene. This CDR3 region has 15 residues. Trimming pared 6 bases from V and 4 bases from J, leaving 16 bases between. The germline V gene encodes CDR1 MDHEN and CDR2 SYDVKM. CDR3 region: CASSRQPDLGNTIYF. In DNA, the CDR3 is TGTGCCAGCAGCCGGCAGCCAGACCTGGGAAACACCATATATTTT.

The chain has TRBV29-1 and TRBJ1-3; D uncertain. The germline V gene encodes CDR1 SQVTM and CDR2 ANQGSEA. CDR3 length: 12 residues. Trimming cost V 8 bases and J 1 base, with 9 bases left between them. Here the CDR3 reads CSTTGSGNTIYF. The CDR3 region has the DNA TGCAGCACAACGGGGTCTGGAAACACCATATATTTT.

The V call is TRBV11-3, the J call TRBJ2-1, with D unresolved. Trimming left V 5 bases short and J 8 bases short, with 16 bases between. The CDR3 extends over 14 amino acids. Germline CDR1 SGHNT, CDR2 YENEEA. The CDR3 region has the DNA TGTGCCAGCAGCCCTCTGGTGGGGATCTATGAGCAGTTCTTC. It is translated as CASSPLVGIYEQFF.

This sequence joins TRBV5-1 and TRBJ2-3; no definite D call. Germline lookup yields CDR1 SGHRS and CDR2 YFSETQ. The CDR3 is 14 amino acids. V was trimmed by 0 bases and J by 2 bases, leaving 7 bases between them. This CDR3 is CASSLEAHTDTQYF. CDR3 nucleotides: TGCGCCAGCAGCTTGGAGGCCCACACAGATACGCAGTATTTT. Full variable domain (outside the CDR3, taken from reference TRBV5-1 and TRBJ2-3): KAGVTQTPRYLIKTRGQQVTLSCSPISGHRSVSWYQQTPGQGLQFLFEYFSETQRNKGNFPGRFSGRQFSNSRSEMNVSTLELGDSALYLCASSLEAHTDTQYFGPGTRLTVL.

This clone was observed a few times. The chain combines TRBV9 with TRBJ1-1; 9 bases align to TRBD1. The CDR3 is 17 amino acids. V lost 5 bases to trimming and J lost 7 bases; unmatched junction nucleotides: 18. The germline gives CDR1 SGDLS, CDR2 YYNGEE. CDR3 amino acids: CASSESFYVGTGFEAFF. As DNA, the CDR3 is TGTGCCAGCAGTGAATCGTTCTATGTTGGGACAGGGTTTGAAGCTTTCTTT.

The CDR3 bases are TGTGCCAGTACGTACGGGGGCGGGCAGTTCTTC. Translating it yields CASTYGGGQFF. The rearrangement links TRBV19 to TRBJ2-1, with D possibly being TRBD1 or TRBD2 (6 bases each). Trimming took 7 bases from V and 12 from J, leaving 13 bases between them. This CDR3 region has 11 residues. CDR1 is LNHDA and CDR2 is SQIVND in the germline V gene (reference sequence).

This chain uses TRBV6-8 with TRBJ2-7, with 10 bases that match TRBD1. There are 16 residues in the CDR3. V gave up 5 bases and J gave up 0 bases; unmatched junction bases: 7. Germline CDR1 is MNHGY and CDR2 is SAAAGT. For the CDR3, the DNA is TGTGCCAGCAGTGACTTCGGACAGGGGGGCTCCTACGAGCAGTACTTC. Its protein is CASSDFGQGGSYEQYF.